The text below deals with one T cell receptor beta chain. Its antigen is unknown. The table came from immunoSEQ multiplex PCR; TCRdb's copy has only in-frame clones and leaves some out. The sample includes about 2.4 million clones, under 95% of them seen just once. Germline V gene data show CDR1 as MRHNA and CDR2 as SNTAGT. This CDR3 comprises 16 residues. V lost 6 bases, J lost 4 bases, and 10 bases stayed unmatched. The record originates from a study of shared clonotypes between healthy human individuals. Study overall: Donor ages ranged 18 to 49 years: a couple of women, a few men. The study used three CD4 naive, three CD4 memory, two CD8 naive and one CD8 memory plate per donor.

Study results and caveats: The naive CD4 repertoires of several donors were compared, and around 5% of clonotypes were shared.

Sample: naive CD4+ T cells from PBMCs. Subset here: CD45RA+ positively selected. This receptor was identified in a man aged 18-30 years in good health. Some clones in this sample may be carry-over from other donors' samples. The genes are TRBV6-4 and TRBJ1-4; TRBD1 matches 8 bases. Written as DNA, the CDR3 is TGTGCCAGCAGGGCCGGACAGGGTGGAATTAATGAAAAACTGTTTTTT. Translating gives CASRAGQGGINEKLFF.